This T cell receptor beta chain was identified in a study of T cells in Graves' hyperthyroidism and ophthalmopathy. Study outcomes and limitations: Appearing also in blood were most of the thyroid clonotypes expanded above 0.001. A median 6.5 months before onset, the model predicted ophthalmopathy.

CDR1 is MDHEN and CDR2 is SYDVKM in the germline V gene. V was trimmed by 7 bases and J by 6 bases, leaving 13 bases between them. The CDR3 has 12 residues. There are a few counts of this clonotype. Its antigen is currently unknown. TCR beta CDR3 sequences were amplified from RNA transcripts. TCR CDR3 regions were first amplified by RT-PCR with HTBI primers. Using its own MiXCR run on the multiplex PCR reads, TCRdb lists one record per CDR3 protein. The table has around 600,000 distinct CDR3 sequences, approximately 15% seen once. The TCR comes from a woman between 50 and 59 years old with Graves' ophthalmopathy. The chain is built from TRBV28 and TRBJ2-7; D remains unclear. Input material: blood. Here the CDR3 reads CASTARPFEQYF. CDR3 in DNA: TGTGCCAGCACTGCCCGCCCATTCGAGCAGTACTTC.